This TCR beta chain was documented in a study of shared clonotypes between healthy human individuals (TCRdb year 2020). The study in broad terms: A few men and a couple of women, aged 18 to 49 years, made up the cohort. The study deeply sequenced blood TCR repertoires of five healthy adults to estimate repertoire size and the extent of clonotype sharing between individuals. For each donor, CD4 naive and CD4 memory were each run on three plates, CD8 naive on two plates, and CD8 memory on one plate. Libraries were prepared and TCR repertoires were sequenced by different laboratories using diverse techniques, in order to increase sequencing depth and limit assay-specific biases. Each donor's leukapheresis produced roughly between about 0.9 and 9.5 billion PBMCs.

TCR CDR3 regions were amplified from genomic DNA by multiplex PCR using the deep immunoSEQ assay. Extracted genomic DNA from each cell subset was spread evenly across all wells of several immunoSEQ 96-well plates, with each plate serving as a replicate. Each replicate PCR for sorted subsets received about 210 ng genomic DNA, equal to roughly 33,000 T cell genomes. Purified libraries were quantified with a Qubit 3.0 fluorometer, sized on a Bioanalyzer 2100, and re-quantified with the KAPA Library Quantification kit. Every immunoSEQ 96-well plate was sequenced on a separate single-read 150-cycle Illumina NextSeq 550 flow cell. The published analysis was carried out like this. Because only junctional sequences without quality scores were contained in the immunoSEQ output, filtering matching that applied to full-length reads could not be performed. To assign V/J genes and CDR3, sequences were annotated against IMGT germline references using PyIR, a Python wrapper for IgBLAST v1.9. Reads with weak V/J assignments (E-value above 1e-6), missing CDR3, stop codons, out-of-frame junctions, or ambiguous translated residues were removed. A V3J clonotype was defined by an identical inferred V gene, J gene, and CDR3 amino acid sequence. Percentage overlap between repertoires was computed as shared unique clonotypes divided by the size of the smaller repertoire. Richness of each repertoire was evaluated using RTK rarefaction, the Chao1 estimator, and Recon v2.1 estimates of unobserved clonotypes. Generation probabilities were computed with OLGA for all TCRbeta clonotypes obtained by the gDNA method from several donors. TCRdb's version of the immuneACCESS table is confined to in-frame rearrangements and falls short of the full clone set. An unresolved V gene accounts for under half of the shortfall where checked; the remainder is of unknown origin. That table gives V, J and clone size, and the DNA gave D and trimming. This sample lists around 1.9 million clones; approximately 94% were detected once. The ten largest clones take up roughly 1.8% of the sample.

This clone was recorded only once. There is no known antigen for this receptor. No base quality values were provided; no much bigger clone lies one nucleotide off. The paper's findings and limits, for the study overall: Sampling was restricted to blood, and TCR repertoires in tissues likely differ from the TCR repertoires found in blood. Sharing across a handful of donors was observed for approximately 5% of naive CD4, under 4% of naive CD8, 2% to 2.5% of memory CD4, and less than 0.45% of memory CD8 clonotypes. Rarefaction of sorted-subset datasets indicated incomplete sequencing despite the large sequencing depth. Pairwise subsampling led to the expectation that sequencing depth would affect the degree of clonotype sharing among donors. Naive subsets generally had larger estimated clonotype richness than memory subsets. The genetic and exposure-history diversity represented was limited by the small number of donors. Higher generation probabilities were observed for clonotypes shared by all four sorted-subset donors than for non-shared clonotypes.

CD8 naive samples consisted of CD45RO-negative cells that were positively selected for CCR7, yielding a CD45RA+CCR7+ population without TemRA cells. Donors were healthy HIV-negative adults with no recently reported acute infections or vaccinations. All donors were Caucasian adults living in Nashville, Tennessee, USA. After blood collection by leukapheresis, PBMCs were isolated using Ficoll-Histopaque density gradient centrifugation and then cryopreserved in the vapor phase of liquid nitrogen. Purity and quantity of every magnetically sorted T cell population were checked by analytical flow cytometry. Genomic DNA was isolated from every sorted fraction and measured by UV absorbance on a Nanodrop 2000c. Via the germline V gene, CDR1 is SGHTA and CDR2 FQGNSA. The V and J ends are trimmed by 6 bases and 6 bases, leaving 18 bases between them. From cysteine to phenylalanine, the CDR3 is 14 amino acids long. CDR3 DNA is the only sequence kept; it has 42 bases, read in frame from the first base.

The specimen sequenced was naive CD8+ T cells from PBMCs. The sample's cell subset or site label, in plain terms: CD45RA+CCR7+. The receptor's source is a man aged 18 to 29 in good health. Some clones in this sample may be carry-over from other donors' samples. The chain couples TRBV7-2 to TRBJ2-7; no D gene can be assigned with confidence. The DNA reads TGTGCCAGCAGTGGGAAACGGACCTGGGGCGAGCAGTACTTC. This translates into CASSGKRTWGEQYF.